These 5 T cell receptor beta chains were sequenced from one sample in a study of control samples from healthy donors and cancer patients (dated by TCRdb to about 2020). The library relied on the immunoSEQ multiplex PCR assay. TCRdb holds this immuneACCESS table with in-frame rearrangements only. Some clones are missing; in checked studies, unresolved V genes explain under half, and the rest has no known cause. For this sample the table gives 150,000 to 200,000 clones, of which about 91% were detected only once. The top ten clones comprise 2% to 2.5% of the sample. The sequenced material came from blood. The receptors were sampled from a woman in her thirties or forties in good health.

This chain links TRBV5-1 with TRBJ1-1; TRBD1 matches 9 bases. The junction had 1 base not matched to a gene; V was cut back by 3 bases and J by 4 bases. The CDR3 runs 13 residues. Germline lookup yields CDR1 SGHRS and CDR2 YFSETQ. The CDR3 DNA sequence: TGCGCCAGCAGCTCGACAGGGGGCACTGAAGCTTTCTTT. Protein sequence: CASSSTGGTEAFF.

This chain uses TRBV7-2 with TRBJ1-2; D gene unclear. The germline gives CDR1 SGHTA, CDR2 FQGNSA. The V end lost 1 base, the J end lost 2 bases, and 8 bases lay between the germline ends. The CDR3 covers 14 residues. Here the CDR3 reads CASSLGVGNYGYTF. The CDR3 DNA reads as TGTGCCAGCAGCTTAGGGGTCGGCAACTATGGCTACACCTTC.

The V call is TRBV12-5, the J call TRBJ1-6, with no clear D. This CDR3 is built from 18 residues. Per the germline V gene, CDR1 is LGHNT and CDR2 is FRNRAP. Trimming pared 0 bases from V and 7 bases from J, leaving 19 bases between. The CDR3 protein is CASGLVLSPGTVNSPLHF. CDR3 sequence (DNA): TGTGCTAGTGGTTTGGTACTTTCCCCTGGCACAGTAAATTCACCCCTCCACTTT.

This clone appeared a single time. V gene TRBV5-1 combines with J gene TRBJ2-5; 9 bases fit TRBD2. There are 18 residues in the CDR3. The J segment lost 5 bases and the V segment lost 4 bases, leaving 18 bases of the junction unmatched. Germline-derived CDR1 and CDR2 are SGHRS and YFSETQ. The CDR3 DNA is TGCGCCAGCAGCCCGCTTGGCATTAGCGGGGGCGAGGGGGAGACCCAGTACTTC. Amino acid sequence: CASSPLGISGGEGETQYF.

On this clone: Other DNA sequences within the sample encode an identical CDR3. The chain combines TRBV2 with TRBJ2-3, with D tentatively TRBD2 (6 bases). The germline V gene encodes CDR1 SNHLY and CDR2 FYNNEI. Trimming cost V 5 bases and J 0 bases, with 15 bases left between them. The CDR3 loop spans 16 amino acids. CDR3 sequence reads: CASSPRLASSTDTQYF. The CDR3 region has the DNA TGTGCCAGCAGTCCAAGGCTAGCGTCTAGCACAGATACGCAGTATTTT. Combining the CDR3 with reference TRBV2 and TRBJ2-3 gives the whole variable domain EPEVTQTPSHQVTQMGQEVILRCVPISNHLYFYWYRQILGQKVEFLVSFYNNEISEKSEIFDDQFSVERPDGSNFTLKIRSTKLEDSAMYFCASSPRLASSTDTQYFGPGTRLTVL.